The next 20 T cell receptor beta chains were all read from a single sample in a study of T cell responses to AZD1222 COVID-19 vaccine. Repertoires were generated with immunoSEQ multiplex PCR, while TCRdb's copy carries only in-frame clones and drops some. The sample carries about 140,000 clones, roughly nine tenths recorded once. This sample comprised peripheral blood, obtained 28 days after the second AZD1222 dose. The receptors were sampled from an adult who received the AZD1222 COVID-19 vaccine.

The V gene is TRBV18, the J gene TRBJ2-5; 12 bases fit TRBD2. CDR1 KGHSH and CDR2 LQKENI come from the germline V gene. The CDR3 has 17 amino acids. V dropped 5 bases and J dropped 0; count of bases not matched to a gene: 7. The CDR3 bases are TGTGCCAGCTCATCCCGACTAGCGGGGGAAAACCAAGAGACCCAGTACTTC. Translating gives CASSSRLAGENQETQYF.

The V gene is TRBV19, the J gene TRBJ2-3; 8 positions agree with TRBD2. Germline CDR1 reads LNHDA; CDR2 reads SQIVND (reference sequence). Germline trimming cut 4 bases from V and 4 bases from J; bases unmatched to any gene: 7. The CDR3 is 15 amino acids. The CDR3 nucleotides are TGTGCCAGTAGTACGAGTGCGGGGGGTCCAGATACGCAGTATTTT. This sequence encodes CASSTSAGGPDTQYF.

The V and J genes are TRBV6-2 or TRBV6-3 and TRBJ2-7; D is perhaps TRBD1 (6 bases). This CDR3 region has 15 residues. CDR1 is MNHEY and CDR2 is SVGEGT in the germline V gene. V was clipped by 5 bases and J by 1 base, with 15 bases between them. The CDR3 region has the DNA TGTGCCAGCAGTCGTCTCTCGGGGACATCCTACGAGCAGTACTTC. Translating gives CASSRLSGTSYEQYF.

The chain joins TRBV24-1 to TRBJ2-6; 8 nucleotides line up with TRBD1. Germline CDR1 and CDR2: KGHDR and SFDVKD. The J segment lost 0 bases and the V segment lost 5 bases, leaving 14 bases of the junction unmatched. The CDR3 runs 20 residues. CDR3 region: CATSGLGDRDRYSGANVLTF. DNA of the CDR3: TGTGCCACCAGTGGCCTAGGGGACCGGGACAGGTACTCTGGGGCCAACGTCCTGACTTTC.

Only one count was recorded for this clone. The chain recombines TRBV5-1 with TRBJ2-1; 7 bases are shared with TRBD1. V trimming: 6 bases; J trimming: 2 bases; junction bases outside the gene matches: 8. The CDR3 sequence is 15 residues long. Germline V CDR1 and CDR2: SGHRS, YFSETQ. The CDR3 sequence is CASNPGQTTYNEQFF. CDR3 nucleotide sequence: TGCGCCAGCAATCCGGGACAGACGACCTACAATGAGCAGTTCTTC.

V usage is TRBV28 and J usage is TRBJ2-7; 7 bases are a match to TRBD2. V gave up 3 bases and J gave up 2 bases; unmatched junction bases: 10. CDR3 length: 16 amino acids. Germline loops: CDR1 MDHEN, CDR2 SYDVKM. CDR3 DNA: TGTGCCAGCAGTTTCACCATGGAGCGGGGAACCTACGAGCAGTACTTC. Amino acid sequence: CASSFTMERGTYEQYF.

The chain employs TRBV3-1 (or the pseudogene TRBV3-2) and TRBJ1-3; D gene ambiguous. The length of the CDR3 is 13 residues. The V and J ends lost 0 bases and 0 bases respectively, with 0 bases between them. In germline, CDR1 is LGHDT, CDR2 YNNKEL (reference sequence). The CDR3 DNA follows: TGTGCCAGCAGCCAAGACTCTGGAAACACCATATATTTT. Residues: CASSQDSGNTIYF.

The rearrangement joins TRBV19 to TRBJ1-3; D call uncertain. Trimming cost V 6 bases and J 3 bases, with 21 bases left between them. The CDR3 extends over 17 amino acids. Germline V gene data show CDR1 as LNHDA and CDR2 as SQIVND (reference sequence). The CDR3 loop reads CASRRVRRPEYGNTIYF. The DNA for the CDR3 is TGTGCCAGTAGGAGGGTCAGACGGCCCGAATATGGAAACACCATATATTTT. Combining the CDR3 with reference TRBV19 and TRBJ1-3 gives the whole variable domain DGGITQSPKYLFRKEGQNVTLSCEQNLNHDAMYWYRQDPGQGLRLIYYSQIVNDFQKGDIAEGYSVSREKKESFPLTVTSAQKNPTAFYLCASRRVRRPEYGNTIYFGEGSWLTVV.

The chain couples TRBV20-1 to TRBJ2-7; D is unclear. Germline CDR1 is DFQATT and CDR2 is SNEGSKA (reference sequence). This CDR3 spans 10 amino acids. V was pared by 5 bases and J by 1 base, with 3 bases between. In DNA form, the CDR3 reads TGCAGTGCTGCATCCTACGAGCAGTACTTC. Amino acid sequence: CSAASYEQYF.

V is TRBV25-1 and J is TRBJ1-4, with D perhaps matching TRBD1 (5 bases). Germline lookup yields CDR1 MGHDK and CDR2 SYGVNS. V was shortened by 5 bases and J by 6 bases, with 16 bases between the two germline ends. CDR3 length: 15 residues. CDR3 in DNA: TGTGCCAGCAGTCAGCCTCTGGGGCACCATGAAAAACTGTTTTTT. It codes for CASSQPLGHHEKLFF.

V usage is TRBV6-5 and J usage is TRBJ1-2, with a tentative D call TRBD1 (6 bases). CDR3 size: 15 residues. From germline, CDR1 is MNHEY and CDR2 SVGAGI. V lost 7 bases and J 3 bases, leaving 18 bases between the germline ends. The CDR3 DNA is TGTGCCAGCACCGAGGGTCGGTGGACAGACTATGGCTACACCTTC. This encodes CASTEGRWTDYGYTF.

J is TRBJ2-4 and V is TRBV7-9; no clear D gene. Germline V lookup: CDR1 SEHNR, CDR2 FQNEAQ (reference sequence). This CDR3 comprises 14 residues. Trimming cost V 0 bases and J 7 bases, with 10 bases left between them. The CDR3 DNA follows: TGTGCCAGCAGCTTAGCAGGGTCTGGTAACATTCAGTACTTC. Translating it yields CASSLAGSGNIQYF.

This clone was detected only once. The chain combines TRBV6-5 with TRBJ1-1, with D perhaps matching TRBD1 (6 bases). There are 16 residues in the CDR3. In germline, CDR1 is MNHEY, CDR2 SVGAGI. V was shortened by 0 bases and J by 1 base, with 12 bases between the two germline ends. The CDR3 sequence is CASSYSTGNTNTEAFF. The CDR3 DNA reads TGTGCCAGCAGTTACTCAACAGGGAACACGAACACTGAAGCTTTCTTT.

This clone was detected only once. This chain connects TRBV15 to TRBJ1-4, with 7 bases that match TRBD1. The germline V gene has CDR1 LNHNV and CDR2 YYDKDF (reference sequence). V gave up 4 bases and J gave up 3 bases; unmatched junction bases: 2. The CDR3 is 14 residues long. The DNA for the CDR3 is TGTGCCACCAGCAAGACAGGGTCTAATGAAAAACTGTTTTTT. Translated: CATSKTGSNEKLFF.

The rearrangement uses TRBV11-1 and TRBJ1-6; 8 bases line up with TRBD1. Per germline, CDR1 SGHAT and CDR2 FQDESV (reference sequence). The CDR3 has 14 amino acids. J gave up 6 bases and V 4 bases, and 2 bases lay outside the gene matches. CDR3 nucleotide sequence: TGTGCCAGCAGCTCCGGACAGGGTAATTCACCCCTCCACTTT. Translation gives CASSSGQGNSPLHF.

The genes are TRBV19 and TRBJ1-6, with 8 positions matching TRBD1. The CDR3 is made up of 14 amino acids. V was clipped by 5 bases and J by 9 bases; unmatched bases: 6. Germline V gene sequence: CDR1 LNHDA, CDR2 SQIVND (reference sequence). CDR3 DNA: TGTGCCAGTAGTCCTACAGGGGGAACTTCACCCCTCCACTTT. This encodes CASSPTGGTSPLHF. Looking up the rest from reference TRBV19 and TRBJ1-6 gives the full variable domain: DGGITQSPKYLFRKEGQNVTLSCEQNLNHDAMYWYRQDPGQGLRLIYYSQIVNDFQKGDIAEGYSVSREKKESFPLTVTSAQKNPTAFYLCASSPTGGTSPLHFGNGTRLTVT.

V is TRBV29-1 and J is TRBJ1-1; possibly TRBD1 for D (6 bases). V dropped 1 base and J dropped 4 bases, with 16 bases sitting between them. This CDR3 region has 15 residues. Germline values: CDR1 SQVTM, CDR2 ANQGSEA. This chain's CDR3 is CSVEGVRGAVTEAFF. In DNA form, the CDR3 reads TGCAGCGTTGAAGGGGTAAGGGGGGCGGTCACTGAAGCTTTCTTT.

The chain employs TRBV28 and TRBJ2-2, with a possible D match to TRBD2 (7 bases). Trimming removed 8 bases at V and 7 bases at J, with 20 bases between. Germline V gene sequence: CDR1 MDHEN, CDR2 SYDVKM. The CDR3 extends over 15 amino acids. CDR3 in DNA: TGTGCCAGCGGAGGGGGGGCGCTTACTATCGGGGAGCTGTTTTTT. It is translated as CASGGGALTIGELFF.

The rearrangement uses TRBV19 and TRBJ2-1; tentatively, D is TRBD2 (5 bases). The CDR3 runs 15 residues. Deletions cut 6 bases from V and 4 bases from J, with 16 bases between. Germline V gene lookup returns CDR1 LNHDA and CDR2 SQIVND (reference sequence). This chain's CDR3 is CASRTGRWEYNEQFF. CDR3 nucleotides: TGTGCCAGTAGGACCGGGCGGTGGGAGTACAATGAGCAGTTCTTC. The full variable domain, its missing parts supplied by reference TRBV19 and TRBJ2-1, is DGGITQSPKYLFRKEGQNVTLSCEQNLNHDAMYWYRQDPGQGLRLIYYSQIVNDFQKGDIAEGYSVSREKKESFPLTVTSAQKNPTAFYLCASRTGRWEYNEQFFGPGTRLTVL.

The V gene is TRBV10-3, the J gene TRBJ2-1, with D possibly matching TRBD2 (6 bases). Germline V gene sequence: CDR1 ENHRY, CDR2 SYGVKD. The CDR3 has 15 residues. Trimming stripped 10 bases from V and 0 bases from J, with 16 bases between. CDR3 bases: TGTGCCACTAGATTAATAGCGGACTCCTACAATGAGCAGTTCTTC. This sequence encodes CATRLIADSYNEQFF.